This TCR beta chain originates from a study of CD8+CD57+ T cells in acquired aplastic anemia. Study results and limitations: A set of roughly 27 CD8+ CDR3 sequences was shared between patients and controls, and these sequences appeared highly expressed in patients.

Comments on this clonotype: Its target is unknown.

The patients chosen for sequencing had shown expansion of CD8+CD57+ cells (detected by flow cytometry). The V gene end was trimmed by 4 bases and the J gene end by 3 bases; junction bases not matched to a gene: 11. Germline V gene sequence: CDR1 SGHTA, CDR2 FQGNSA. This CDR3 region has 17 residues. TCR beta VDJ and CDR3 profiles were obtained from a genomic DNA template. TCRdb fed the reads into MiXCR, producing one record per CDR3 protein. The table lists 150,000 or so distinct CDR3 sequences, over 40% of them singletons. V is TRBV7-2 and J is TRBJ2-7; TRBD2 matches at 11 bases. This sequence was found in a human donor with aplastic anemia. The specimen sequenced was sorted CD4+, CD8+, or CD8+CD57+ T cells (not recorded which) from PBMCs. CDR3 amino acids: CASSSAPGLAVNYEQYV. The DNA for the CDR3 is TGTGCCAGCAGCTCAGCCCCGGGACTAGCGGTAAACTACGAGCAGTACGTC.